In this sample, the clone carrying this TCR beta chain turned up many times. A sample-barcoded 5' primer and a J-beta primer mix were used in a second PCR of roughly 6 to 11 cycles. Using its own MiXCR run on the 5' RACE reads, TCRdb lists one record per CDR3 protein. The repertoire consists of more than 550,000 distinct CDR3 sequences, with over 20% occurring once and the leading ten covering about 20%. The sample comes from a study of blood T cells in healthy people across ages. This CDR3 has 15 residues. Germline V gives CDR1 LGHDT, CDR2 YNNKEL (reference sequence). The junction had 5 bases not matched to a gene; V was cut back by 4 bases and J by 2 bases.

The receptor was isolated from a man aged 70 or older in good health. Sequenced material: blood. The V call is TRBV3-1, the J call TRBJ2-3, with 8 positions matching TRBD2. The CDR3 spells CASSRAGATTDTQYF. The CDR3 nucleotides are TGTGCCAGCAGCCGAGCGGGAGCTACCACAGATACGCAGTATTTT.